One and the same sample provided the 20 T cell receptor beta chains below, sequenced in a study of response to subunit inactivated influenza vaccine. TCRdb fed the RT-PCR reads into MiXCR, producing one record per CDR3 protein. The repertoire holds under 800,000 distinct CDR3 sequences, with approximately 13% as singletons. The material sequenced was PBMCs from blood, taken 14 days before vaccination. These receptors all stem from a man between 45 and 60 years old who received an inactivated influenza vaccine.

The rearrangement joins TRBV4-2 to TRBJ1-1; D not certain. Deletions cut 0 bases from V and 0 bases from J, with 14 bases between. Germline loops: CDR1 LGHNA, CDR2 YNFKEQ. This CDR3 is built from 17 residues. The CDR3 DNA follows: TGTGCCAGCAGCCAAGATGAACAGTTAGACATGAACACTGAAGCTTTCTTT. Amino acids: CASSQDEQLDMNTEAFF.

This clonotype was counted between two and nine times. In nucleotides, the CDR3 is TGTGCCAGTCACAAGACCAACACTGAAGCTTTCTTT. As protein: CASHKTNTEAFF. The chain uses TRBV28 and TRBJ1-1; D remains unclear. This CDR3 has 12 residues. Trimming took off 9 bases at V and 2 bases at J, with 10 bases between the two ends. The germline CDR1 and CDR2 sequences are MDHEN and SYDVKM.

About this clonotype itself: Without the conserved terminal phenylalanine or tryptophan, this CDR3 likely stems from a read error. V and J are TRBV20-1 and TRBJ2-1; TRBD2 matches at 9 bases. Germline V gene lookup returns CDR1 DFQATT and CDR2 SNEGSKA (reference sequence). CDR3 length: 14 amino acids. The junction had 6 bases not matched to a gene; V was cut back by 0 bases and J by 9 bases. The CDR3 loop reads CSARDLQREVEQFI. Written as DNA, the CDR3 is TGCAGTGCTAGAGATCTCCAGCGGGAGGTTGAGCAGTTCATC.

This clonotype turned up a few times. The chain carries TRBV28 and TRBJ1-1; D is unresolved. The CDR3 sequence is 15 residues long. V shed 2 bases and J shed 4 bases, with 14 bases lying between them. Germline V lookup: CDR1 MDHEN, CDR2 SYDVKM. CDR3 DNA sequence: TGTGCCAGCAGTTTAGACCGTGCCGGAGGCACTGAAGCTTTCTTT. It is translated as CASSLDRAGGTEAFF.

This clonotype occurred many times. The chain has TRBV10-1 and TRBJ2-1; 8 bases agree with TRBD2. The ends lost 0 bases at V and 2 bases at J; junction bases unmatched: 3. Per germline, CDR1 WNHNN and CDR2 SYGVQD (reference sequence). CDR3 size: 16 residues. The CDR3 loop is CASSESYGGAYNEQFF. The CDR3 DNA follows: TGCGCCAGCAGTGAGTCGTACGGGGGGGCCTACAATGAGCAGTTCTTC.

This chain links TRBV7-2 with TRBJ1-2; D remains unclear. The CDR3 is made up of 15 amino acids. Germline V gene data show CDR1 as SGHTA and CDR2 as FQGNSA. Trimming took off 1 base at V and 4 bases at J, with 13 bases between the two ends. The CDR3 nucleotides are TGTGCCAGCAGCTTAGAGGACGGGTACGGCTATGGCTACACCTTC. It specifies CASSLEDGYGYGYTF.

J is TRBJ2-1 and V is TRBV29-1; D might be TRBD2 (6 bases). V gave up 6 bases and J gave up 0 bases, with 15 bases separating them. Germline V gives CDR1 SQVTM, CDR2 ANQGSEA. The CDR3 loop spans 15 amino acids. The CDR3 here is CSVSSGRSSYNEQFF. CDR3 sequence (DNA): TGCAGCGTGAGTAGCGGTCGCAGCTCCTACAATGAGCAGTTCTTC.

This clonotype was seen only a few times. The chain is built from TRBV9 and TRBJ2-7, with 8 positions matching TRBD1. The J segment lost 3 bases and the V segment lost 6 bases, leaving 8 bases of the junction unmatched. The CDR3 runs 14 residues. The germline CDR1 and CDR2 sequences are SGDLS and YYNGEE. In DNA, the CDR3 is TGTGCCAGCACCCCGGGAACAGGGGGCTACGAGCAGTACTTC. Translating gives CASTPGTGGYEQYF.

There are a few counts of this clonotype. The V call is TRBV3-1, the J call TRBJ1-1; 10 positions match TRBD1. The V segment lost 1 base and the J segment 5 bases; nucleotides outside the gene matches: 4. Germline CDR1 and CDR2: LGHDT and YNNKEL (reference sequence). This CDR3 is built from 15 residues. The CDR3 bases are TGTGCCAGCAGCCAAGCTGGGACAGGGGCGACTGAAGCTTTCTTT. Its protein product is CASSQAGTGATEAFF. The full variable domain, rest sourced from reference TRBV3-1 and TRBJ1-1, is DTAVSQTPKYLVTQMGNDKSIKCEQNLGHDTMYWYKQDSKKFLKIMFSYNNKELIINETVPNRFSPKSPDKAHLNLHINSLELGDSAVYFCASSQAGTGATEAFFGQGTRLTVV.

V usage is TRBV19 and J usage is TRBJ2-1, with 10 nucleotides matching TRBD1. The CDR3 contains 15 residues. J gave up 3 bases and V 6 bases, and 5 bases lay outside the gene matches. Germline CDR1 is LNHDA and CDR2 is SQIVND (reference sequence). CDR3 sequence reads: CASRTGTGDYNEQFF. CDR3 nucleotides: TGTGCCAGTAGGACCGGGACAGGGGACTACAATGAGCAGTTCTTC.

The chain uses TRBV18 and TRBJ1-1; D is undetermined. CDR1 is KGHSH and CDR2 is LQKENI in the germline V gene. V was trimmed by 2 bases and J by 2 bases, leaving 9 bases between them. This CDR3 comprises 14 residues. The CDR3, as DNA: TGTGCCAGCTCACCAGATCCCAGTAACACTGAAGCTTTCTTT. It specifies CASSPDPSNTEAFF.

The rearrangement uses TRBV3-1 and TRBJ2-1; weak D call: TRBD2 (7 bases). CDR1 is LGHDT, CDR2 YNNKEL, per germline (reference sequence). The CDR3 spans 16 residues. Trimming left V 1 base short and J 3 bases short, with 13 bases between. CDR3 sequence reads: CASSQVGGLIYNEQFF. DNA of the CDR3: TGTGCCAGCAGCCAAGTAGGGGGACTAATCTACAATGAGCAGTTCTTC.

This clonotype was detected only a few times. The chain uses TRBV28 and TRBJ2-7, with D tentatively TRBD2 (5 bases). This CDR3 contains 16 residues. Germline V gene sequence: CDR1 MDHEN, CDR2 SYDVKM. Trimming stripped 5 bases from V and 0 bases from J, with 17 bases between. CDR3 sequence (DNA): TGTGCCAGCAGTCCCGTCGGGAAGGCGGTCTCCTACGAGCAGTACTTC. It specifies CASSPVGKAVSYEQYF.

The genes are TRBV6-5 and TRBJ2-5; 7 positions agree with TRBD2. Germline loops: CDR1 MNHEY, CDR2 SVGAGI. The CDR3 consists of 15 residues. V dropped 0 bases and J dropped 2; count of bases not matched to a gene: 3. The CDR3 loop reads CASSYSTRGQETQYF. Here the CDR3 DNA reads TGTGCCAGCAGTTACTCGACGCGGGGGCAAGAGACCCAGTACTTC.

V usage is TRBV6-1 and J usage is TRBJ2-1; the match to TRBD1 covers 7 bases. The CDR3 length is 15 residues. Trimming at V came to 6 bases and at J to 7 bases, leaving 12 bases not matched to a gene. Germline CDR1 and CDR2: MNHNS and SASEGT. The CDR3 region is CASRNRGPSRNEQFF. Here the CDR3 DNA reads TGTGCCAGCAGAAACAGGGGTCCTTCGAGGAATGAGCAGTTCTTC.

The chain has TRBV6-1 and TRBJ2-4, with D perhaps matching TRBD2 (6 bases). CDR1 is MNHNS and CDR2 is SASEGT in the germline V gene. This CDR3 comprises 16 residues. Trimming pared 6 bases from V and 0 bases from J, leaving 15 bases between. The CDR3 spells CASRPAGTLAKNIQYF. In DNA, the CDR3 is TGTGCCAGCAGACCTGCCGGGACTTTAGCCAAAAACATTCAGTACTTC.

This clonotype was observed a single time. This rearrangement joins TRBV19 to TRBJ2-2; possibly TRBD1 for D (6 bases). The ends were cut back, 10 bases at V and 0 bases at J, with 12 bases in the middle. The CDR3 sequence is 14 residues long. The V gene's germline CDR1 is LNHDA and CDR2 SQIVND (reference sequence). Here the CDR3 DNA reads TGTGCCACGACGGACAGTCCGAACACCGGGGAGCTGTTTTTT. Protein: CATTDSPNTGELFF.

This clonotype was seen only a few times. V usage is TRBV29-1 and J usage is TRBJ2-3, with 9 bases identical to TRBD1. Trimming cost V 7 bases and J 4 bases; bases outside gene matches: 6. The germline CDR1 and CDR2 sequences are SQVTM and ANQGSEA. The CDR3 covers 13 residues. Written as DNA, the CDR3 is TGCAGCGGAACAGGGGGCTGGGCAGATACGCAGTATTTT. Translation gives CSGTGGWADTQYF.

The chain combines TRBV12-3 or TRBV12-4 with TRBJ2-2; the match to TRBD1 covers 8 bases. After removal of 9 bases from V and 1 base from J, the junction contained 10 bases not matched to a gene. The CDR3 is 16 residues long. The CDR3 DNA is TGTGCCAGTGACCGATGGGACAGGATGAACACCGGGGAGCTGTTTTTT. Translated: CASDRWDRMNTGELFF.

The chain combines TRBV20-1 with TRBJ2-1; 8 bases are a match to TRBD2. The junction had 20 bases not matched to a gene; V was cut back by 0 bases and J by 10 bases. The CDR3 consists of 18 residues. Germline V CDR1 and CDR2: DFQATT, SNEGSKA (reference sequence). The CDR3 sequence: CSARDQSAGVVREGEQFF. The CDR3 nucleotides read TGCAGTGCTAGAGATCAGTCCGCAGGGGTGGTTCGGGAGGGCGAGCAGTTCTTC.